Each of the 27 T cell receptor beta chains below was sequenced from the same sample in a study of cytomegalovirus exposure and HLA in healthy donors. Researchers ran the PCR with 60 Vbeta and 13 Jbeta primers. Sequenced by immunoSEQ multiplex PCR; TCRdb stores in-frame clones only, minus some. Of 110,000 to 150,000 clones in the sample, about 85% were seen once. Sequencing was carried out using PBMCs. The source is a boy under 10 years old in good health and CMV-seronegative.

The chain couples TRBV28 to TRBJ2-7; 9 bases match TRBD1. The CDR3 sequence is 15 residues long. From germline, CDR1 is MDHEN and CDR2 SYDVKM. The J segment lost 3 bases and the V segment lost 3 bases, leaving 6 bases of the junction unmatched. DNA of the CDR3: TGTGCCAGCAGTTTGCCCGGGACAGGGTTCTACGAGCAGTACTTC. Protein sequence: CASSLPGTGFYEQYF.

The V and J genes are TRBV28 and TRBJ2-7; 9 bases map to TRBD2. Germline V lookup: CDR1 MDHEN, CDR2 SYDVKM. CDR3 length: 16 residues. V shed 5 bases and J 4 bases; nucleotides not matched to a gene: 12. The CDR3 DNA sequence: TGTGCCAGCAGTCCGCTCGGTAGCGGGAGTTATTACGAGCAGTACTTC. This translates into CASSPLGSGSYYEQYF.

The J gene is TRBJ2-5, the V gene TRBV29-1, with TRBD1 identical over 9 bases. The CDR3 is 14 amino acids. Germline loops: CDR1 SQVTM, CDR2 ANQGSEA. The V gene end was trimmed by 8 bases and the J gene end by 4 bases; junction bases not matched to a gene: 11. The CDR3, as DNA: TGCAGCTACCTCCGGGGACAGGGTTTAGAGACCCAGTACTTC. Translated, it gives CSYLRGQGLETQYF.

Here the CDR3 reads CASSPQWDRGDSPLHF. CDR3 in DNA: TGTGCCAGCAGTCCCCAATGGGACAGGGGTGATTCACCCCTCCACTTT. The J gene is TRBJ1-6, the V gene TRBV27, with 10 bases identical to TRBD1. Germline loops: CDR1 MNHEY, CDR2 SMNVEV (reference sequence). This CDR3 has 16 residues. V was pared by 5 bases and J by 8 bases, with 9 bases of the junction left unmatched.

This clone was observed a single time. The CDR3, as DNA: TGCGCCAGCAGGGTGGGCCCCTCTGGAAACACCATATATTTT. Residues: CASRVGPSGNTIYF. The rearrangement links TRBV10-2 to TRBJ1-3; D is unclear. The CDR3 covers 14 residues. V was clipped by 6 bases and J by 0 bases, with 9 bases between them. CDR1 and CDR2 (germline): WSHSY, SAAADI.

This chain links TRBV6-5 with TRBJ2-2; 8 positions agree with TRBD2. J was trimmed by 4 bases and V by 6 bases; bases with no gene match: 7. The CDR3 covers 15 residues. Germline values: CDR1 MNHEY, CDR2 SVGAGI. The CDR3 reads CASRNTGGGTGELFF. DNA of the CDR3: TGTGCCAGCAGAAACACGGGGGGGGGCACCGGGGAGCTGTTTTTT.

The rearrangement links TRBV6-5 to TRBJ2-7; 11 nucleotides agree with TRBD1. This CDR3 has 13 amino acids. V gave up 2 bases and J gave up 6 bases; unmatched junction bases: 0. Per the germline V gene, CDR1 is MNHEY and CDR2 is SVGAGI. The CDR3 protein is CASSYGTGGEQYF. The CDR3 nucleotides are TGTGCCAGCAGTTACGGGACAGGGGGCGAGCAGTACTTC.

CDR3 in DNA: TGTGCCAGCAGTTATGGGACAGGGGTCGAAAACTATGGCTACACCTTC. It translates to CASSYGTGVENYGYTF. V usage is TRBV6-5 and J usage is TRBJ1-2; 10 bases line up with TRBD1. V trimming: 3 bases; J trimming: 2 bases; junction bases outside the gene matches: 6. There are 16 residues in the CDR3. The germline CDR1 and CDR2 sequences are MNHEY and SVGAGI.

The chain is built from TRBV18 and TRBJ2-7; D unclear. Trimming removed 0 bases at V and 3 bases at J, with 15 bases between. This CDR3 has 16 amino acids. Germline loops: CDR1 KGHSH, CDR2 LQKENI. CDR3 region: CASSPPNLRNLYEQYF. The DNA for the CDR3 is TGTGCCAGCTCACCACCAAACTTACGCAATCTCTACGAGCAGTACTTC.

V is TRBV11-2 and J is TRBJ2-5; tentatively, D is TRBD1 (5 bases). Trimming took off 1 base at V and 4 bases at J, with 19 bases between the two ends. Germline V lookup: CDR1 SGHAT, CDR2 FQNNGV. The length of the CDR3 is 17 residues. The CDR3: CASSLGGPIGQGETQYF. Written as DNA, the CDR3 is TGTGCCAGCAGCTTAGGAGGCCCTATCGGCCAGGGAGAGACCCAGTACTTC. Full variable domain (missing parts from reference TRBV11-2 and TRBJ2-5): EAGVAQSPRYKIIEKRQSVAFWCNPISGHATLYWYQQILGQGPKLLIQFQNNGVVDDSQLPKDRFSAERLKGVDSTLKIQPAKLEDSAVYLCASSLGGPIGQGETQYFGPGTRLLVL.

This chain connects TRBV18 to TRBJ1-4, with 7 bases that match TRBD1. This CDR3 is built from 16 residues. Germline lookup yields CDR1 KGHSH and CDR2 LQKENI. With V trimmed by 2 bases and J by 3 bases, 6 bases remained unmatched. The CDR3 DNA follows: TGTGCCAGCTCACCAATACAGGGGAGATCTAATGAAAAACTGTTTTTT. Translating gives CASSPIQGRSNEKLFF.

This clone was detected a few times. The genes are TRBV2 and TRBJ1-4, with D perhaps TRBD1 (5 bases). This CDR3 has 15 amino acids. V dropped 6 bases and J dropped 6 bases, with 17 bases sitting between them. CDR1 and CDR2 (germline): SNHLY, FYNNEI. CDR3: CASRSKGWDYEKLFF. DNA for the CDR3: TGTGCCAGCAGGTCCAAGGGTTGGGACTATGAAAAACTGTTTTTT.

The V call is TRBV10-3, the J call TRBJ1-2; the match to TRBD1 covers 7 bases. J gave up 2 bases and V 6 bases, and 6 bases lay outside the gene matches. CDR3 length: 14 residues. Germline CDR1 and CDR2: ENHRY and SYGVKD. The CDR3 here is CAIRTDRRNYGYTF. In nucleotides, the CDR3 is TGTGCCATCAGGACGGACAGGAGGAACTATGGCTACACCTTC.

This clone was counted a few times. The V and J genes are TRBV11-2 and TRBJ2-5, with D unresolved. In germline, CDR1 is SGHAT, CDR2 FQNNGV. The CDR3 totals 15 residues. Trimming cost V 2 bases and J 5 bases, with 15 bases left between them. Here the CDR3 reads CASSLRRPNRETQYF. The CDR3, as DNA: TGTGCCAGCAGCTTACGGAGACCGAACCGGGAGACCCAGTACTTC.

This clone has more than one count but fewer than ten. CDR3 nucleotides: TGCGCCAGCAGCTTGGTTCCGGGTCTTAATGCGGGCTACACCTTC. This codes for CASSLVPGLNAGYTF. The chain employs TRBV5-1 and TRBJ1-2; D gene uncertain. This CDR3 spans 15 amino acids. V dropped 0 bases and J dropped 8 bases, with 17 bases sitting between them. Germline-derived CDR1 and CDR2 are SGHRS and YFSETQ.

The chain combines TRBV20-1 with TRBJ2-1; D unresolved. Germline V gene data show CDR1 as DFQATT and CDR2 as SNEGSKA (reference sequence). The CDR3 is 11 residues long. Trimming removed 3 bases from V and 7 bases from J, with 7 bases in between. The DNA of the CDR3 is TGCAGTGCTAGCTACGGGAATGAGCAGTTCTTC. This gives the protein CSASYGNEQFF.

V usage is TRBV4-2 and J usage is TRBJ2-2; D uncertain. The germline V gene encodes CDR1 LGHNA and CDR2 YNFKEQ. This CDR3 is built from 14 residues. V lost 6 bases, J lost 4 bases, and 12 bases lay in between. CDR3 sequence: CASRYGFGTGELFF. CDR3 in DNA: TGTGCCAGCAGGTACGGGTTTGGCACCGGGGAGCTGTTTTTT.

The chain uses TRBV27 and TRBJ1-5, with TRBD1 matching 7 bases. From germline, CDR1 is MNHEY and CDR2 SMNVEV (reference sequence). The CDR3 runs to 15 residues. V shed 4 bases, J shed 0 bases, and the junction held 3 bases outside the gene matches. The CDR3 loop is CASSWDSYSNQPQHF. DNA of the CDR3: TGTGCCAGCAGTTGGGACAGTTATAGCAATCAGCCCCAGCATTTT.

CDR3 amino acids: CASSVAGLRLETQYF. As DNA, the CDR3 is TGTGCCAGCAGCGTCGCGGGACTCCGATTGGAGACCCAGTACTTC. This chain connects TRBV7-9 to TRBJ2-5, with TRBD2 as a possible D gene (6 bases). The CDR3 is 15 residues long. Trimming took 5 bases from V and 5 from J, leaving 18 bases between them. Germline assignment: CDR1 SEHNR and CDR2 FQNEAQ (reference sequence).

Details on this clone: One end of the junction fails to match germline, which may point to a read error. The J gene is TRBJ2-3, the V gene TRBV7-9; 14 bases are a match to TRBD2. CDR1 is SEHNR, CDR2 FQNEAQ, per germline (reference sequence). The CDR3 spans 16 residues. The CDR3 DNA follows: TGTTCCAGCAGCTCGGGACTAGCGGGAGTTGCAGATACGCAGTATTTT. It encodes CSSSSGLAGVADTQYF.

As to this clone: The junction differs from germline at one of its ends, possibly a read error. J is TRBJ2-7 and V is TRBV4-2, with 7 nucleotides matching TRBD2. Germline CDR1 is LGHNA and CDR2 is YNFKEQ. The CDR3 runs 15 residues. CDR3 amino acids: CASSQEVLASSEQYF. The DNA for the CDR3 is TGTGCCAGCAGCCAAGAAGTACTAGCGTCCTCCGAGCAGTACTTC.

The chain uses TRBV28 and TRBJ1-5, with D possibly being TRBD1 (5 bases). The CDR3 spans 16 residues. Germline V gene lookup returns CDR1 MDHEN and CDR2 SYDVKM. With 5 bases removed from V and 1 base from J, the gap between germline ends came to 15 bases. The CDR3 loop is CASSLAGKLSNQPQHF. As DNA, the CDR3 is TGTGCCAGCAGTCTCGCAGGGAAATTAAGCAATCAGCCCCAGCATTTT.

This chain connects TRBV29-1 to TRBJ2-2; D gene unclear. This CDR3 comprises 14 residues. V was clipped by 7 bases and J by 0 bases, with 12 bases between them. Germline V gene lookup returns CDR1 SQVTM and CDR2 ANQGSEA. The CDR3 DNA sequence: TGCAGCGCTGGGCGCGAATCGAACACCGGGGAGCTGTTTTTT. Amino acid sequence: CSAGRESNTGELFF.

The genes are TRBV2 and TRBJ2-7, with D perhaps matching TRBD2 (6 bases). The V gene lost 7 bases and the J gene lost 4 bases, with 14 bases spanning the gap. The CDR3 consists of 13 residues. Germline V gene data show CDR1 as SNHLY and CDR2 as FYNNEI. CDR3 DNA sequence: TGTGCCAGCACGGGCGGGGTTCGTTACGAGCAGTACTTC. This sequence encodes CASTGGVRYEQYF. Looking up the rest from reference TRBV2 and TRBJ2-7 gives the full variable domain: EPEVTQTPSHQVTQMGQEVILRCVPISNHLYFYWYRQILGQKVEFLVSFYNNEISEKSEIFDDQFSVERPDGSNFTLKIRSTKLEDSAMYFCASTGGVRYEQYFGPGTRLTVT.

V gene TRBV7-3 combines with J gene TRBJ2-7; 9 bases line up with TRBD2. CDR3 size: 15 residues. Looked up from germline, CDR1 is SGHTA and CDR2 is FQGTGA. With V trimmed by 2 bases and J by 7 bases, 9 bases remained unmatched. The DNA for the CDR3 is TGTGCCAGCAGCTTAGGAGTAGCGGGAGAGGATGAGCAGTACTTC. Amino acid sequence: CASSLGVAGEDEQYF.

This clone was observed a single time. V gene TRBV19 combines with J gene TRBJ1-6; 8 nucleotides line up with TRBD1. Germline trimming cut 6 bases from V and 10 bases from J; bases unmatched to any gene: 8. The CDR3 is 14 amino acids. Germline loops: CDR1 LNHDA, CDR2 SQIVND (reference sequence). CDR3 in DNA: TGTGCCAGTAGCCGGGACAGGCTCGGCTCACCCCTCCACTTT. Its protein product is CASSRDRLGSPLHF.

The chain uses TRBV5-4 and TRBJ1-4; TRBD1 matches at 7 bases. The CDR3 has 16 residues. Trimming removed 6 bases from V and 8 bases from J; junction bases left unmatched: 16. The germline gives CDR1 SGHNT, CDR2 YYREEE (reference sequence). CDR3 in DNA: TGTGCCAGCACCTCAGGGGGGCGCGGGGTGAAAGAAAAACTGTTTTTT. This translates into CASTSGGRGVKEKLFF.